A single sample is the source of the 32 T cell receptor beta chains below, sequenced in a study of T cells in Graves' hyperthyroidism and ophthalmopathy. Amplified TCR beta CDR3 regions came from RNA transcripts. The HTBI primer set served for first-round RT-PCR of the TCR CDR3. Via MiXCR, TCRdb re-called the multiplex PCR reads, giving one row per CDR3 protein. This sample has hundreds of thousands of distinct CDR3 sequences, with roughly 24% found just once. Sample: blood. These receptors all stem from a woman younger than 45 with Graves' ophthalmopathy.

This chain uses TRBV30 with TRBJ1-5; maybe TRBD1 (5 bases). CDR1 is GTSNPN, CDR2 SVGIG, per germline (reference sequence). The CDR3 is 13 residues long. Trimming shortened V by 2 bases and J by 5 bases, and 10 bases separated the two germline ends. The CDR3 sequence is CAWSYSGDQPQHF. As DNA, the CDR3 is TGTGCCTGGAGTTATTCGGGGGATCAGCCCCAGCATTTT.

Here the CDR3 reads CASGRNTIYF. DNA of the CDR3: TGTGCCAGCGGGCGAAACACCATATATTTT. V gene TRBV12-3 or TRBV12-4 combines with J gene TRBJ1-3, with D hard to call. This CDR3 spans 10 amino acids. The ends were cut back, 8 bases at V and 5 bases at J, with 4 bases in the middle.

This clonotype appeared a few times. The chain uses TRBV3-1 and TRBJ2-7; 10 nucleotides align to TRBD2. The CDR3 is 17 amino acids. Germline CDR1 LGHDT, CDR2 YNNKEL (reference sequence). V dropped 0 bases and J dropped 4; count of bases not matched to a gene: 9. The CDR3 loop is CASSQDLLAGFGYEQYF. The CDR3 DNA reads TGTGCCAGCAGCCAAGATTTACTAGCGGGGTTCGGGTACGAGCAGTACTTC.

In its sample, this clonotype was seen many times. This rearrangement joins TRBV7-9 to TRBJ2-7; D is undetermined. CDR1 SEHNR and CDR2 FQNEAQ come from the germline V gene (reference sequence). Between the trimmed V and J ends, which lost 2 bases and 4 bases, there was a span of 6 bases. This CDR3 is built from 12 residues. The DNA for the CDR3 is TGTGCCAGCAGCTTATATACATACGAGCAGTACTTC. Amino acids: CASSLYTYEQYF. Supplemented by reference TRBV7-9 and TRBJ2-7, the full variable domain reads DTGVSQNPRHKITKRGQNVTFRCDPISEHNRLYWYRQTLGQGPEFLTYFQNEAQLEKSRLLSDRFSAERPKGSFSTLEIQRTEQGDSAMYLCASSLYTYEQYFGPGTRLTVT.

Many counts were recorded for this clonotype. J is TRBJ2-2 and V is TRBV6-5, with a possible D match to TRBD1 (5 bases). The CDR3 runs 15 residues. In germline, CDR1 is MNHEY, CDR2 SVGAGI. V lost 4 bases, J lost 4 bases, and 13 bases lay in between. The CDR3 sequence: CASSWVQGVTGELFF. The CDR3 DNA reads as TGTGCCAGCAGTTGGGTCCAGGGTGTCACCGGGGAGCTGTTTTTT.

This clonotype appeared a few times. The CDR3 sequence: CASSVTGGGQPQHF. The CDR3 DNA reads TGTGCCAGCAGCGTGACAGGGGGTGGTCAGCCCCAGCATTTT. The chain links TRBV12-3 or TRBV12-4 to TRBJ1-5; 9 bases line up with TRBD1. The V gene end was trimmed by 6 bases and the J gene end by 6 bases; junction bases not matched to a gene: 6. This CDR3 contains 14 residues.

The chain couples TRBV5-1 to TRBJ2-7, with 7 bases that match TRBD1. V shed 2 bases and J 4 bases; nucleotides not matched to a gene: 9. The CDR3 consists of 15 residues. The germline V gene has CDR1 SGHRS and CDR2 YFSETQ. The CDR3 protein is CASSFVGGAVYEQYF. In DNA, the CDR3 is TGCGCCAGCAGCTTTGTAGGGGGCGCGGTTTACGAGCAGTACTTC.

This chain connects TRBV20-1 to TRBJ2-5; no definite D call. This CDR3 has 13 amino acids. V lost 5 bases and J lost 3, with 13 bases in between. CDR1 and CDR2 (germline): DFQATT, SNEGSKA (reference sequence). The CDR3 reads CSAYMTEKETQYF. DNA of the CDR3: TGCAGTGCTTACATGACCGAAAAAGAGACCCAGTACTTC.

This clonotype was detected many times. J is TRBJ2-7 and V is TRBV11-2; 7 bases map to TRBD1. This CDR3 has 14 residues. CDR1 is SGHAT, CDR2 FQNNGV, per germline. V lost 6 bases, J lost 7 bases, and 12 bases stayed unmatched. The CDR3 DNA is TGTGCCAGCAGTCCCGGGACAGCCCGGATTGAGCAGTACTTC. Translating it yields CASSPGTARIEQYF.

This rearrangement joins TRBV12-3 or TRBV12-4 to TRBJ1-3, with no clear D. Trimming took off 8 bases at V and 2 bases at J, with 13 bases between the two ends. The CDR3 loop spans 14 amino acids. The CDR3 loop reads CASCLGVPGNTIYF. In DNA, the CDR3 is TGTGCCAGCTGTCTGGGTGTTCCTGGAAACACCATATATTTT.

The sample holds many counts of this clonotype. This CDR3 is CASTIQRDGEQYF. The CDR3 DNA is TGTGCCAGTACCATCCAGCGGGATGGAGAGCAGTACTTC. The chain recombines TRBV7-2 with TRBJ2-7, with 7 bases matching TRBD2. V shed 9 bases, J shed 7 bases, and the junction held 12 bases outside the gene matches. Germline V gene lookup returns CDR1 SGHTA and CDR2 FQGNSA. The CDR3 length is 13 residues.

This clonotype came up a few times. The chain is built from TRBV5-1 and TRBJ2-2; 11 nucleotides agree with TRBD2. There are 16 residues in the CDR3. The V gene end was trimmed by 5 bases and the J gene end by 2 bases; junction bases not matched to a gene: 5. The germline V gene has CDR1 SGHRS and CDR2 YFSETQ. The CDR3 DNA is TGCGCCAGCAGGAAACTAGCGGGGGCTAACACCGGGGAGCTGTTTTTT. This gives the protein CASRKLAGANTGELFF. Using reference TRBV5-1 and TRBJ2-2 for the parts outside the CDR3, the full variable domain is KAGVTQTPRYLIKTRGQQVTLSCSPISGHRSVSWYQQTPGQGLQFLFEYFSETQRNKGNFPGRFSGRQFSNSRSEMNVSTLELGDSALYLCASRKLAGANTGELFFGEGSRLTVL.

This clonotype showed up many times. This chain uses TRBV12-3 or TRBV12-4 with TRBJ2-7, with D perhaps matching TRBD1 (7 bases). Trimming took off 1 base at V and 7 bases at J, with 17 bases between the two ends. This CDR3 has 15 residues. CDR3 sequence: CASSLGTGEVWEQYF. The CDR3 coding sequence is TGTGCCAGCAGTTTAGGTACAGGGGAGGTTTGGGAGCAGTACTTC.

The rearrangement uses TRBV27 and TRBJ1-6; the D gene is possibly TRBD1 (5 bases). In germline, CDR1 is MNHEY, CDR2 SMNVEV (reference sequence). The CDR3 contains 12 residues. V was pared by 6 bases and J by 11 bases, with 11 bases between. CDR3 protein: CASRHRGTPLHF. Here the CDR3 DNA reads TGTGCCAGCAGACATCGGGGCACACCCCTCCACTTT.

This chain joins TRBV6-5 and TRBJ2-5, with 12 positions matching TRBD2. The length of the CDR3 is 18 residues. Losses at the gene ends were 3 bases for V and 8 bases for J; bases not matched to a gene: 16. Germline values: CDR1 MNHEY, CDR2 SVGAGI. CDR3 bases: TGTGCCAGCAGTTATCGATCGGCTAGCGGGGGGGCCCGAGATACCCAGTACTTC. Translation gives CASSYRSASGGARDTQYF.

This clonotype has ten or more counts. The CDR3 bases are TGTGCCAGCAGTACCGGGGTGAACACTGAAGCTTTCTTT. The encoded protein is CASSTGVNTEAFF. The rearrangement uses TRBV6-2 or TRBV6-3 and TRBJ1-1; D is uncertain. This CDR3 spans 13 amino acids. V was trimmed by 5 bases and J by 0 bases, leaving 7 bases between them. Germline CDR1 MNHEY, CDR2 SVGEGT.

This clonotype has at least ten counts. The chain carries TRBV7-9 and TRBJ2-7; 10 bases line up with TRBD1. This CDR3 has 15 residues. Germline V gene lookup returns CDR1 SEHNR and CDR2 FQNEAQ (reference sequence). The V gene end was trimmed by 2 bases and the J gene end by 6 bases; junction bases not matched to a gene: 7. DNA of the CDR3: TGTGCCAGCAGCTTACGACAGGGGGCGGTTGGCGAGCAGTACTTC. It translates to CASSLRQGAVGEQYF.

This clonotype was counted at least ten times. V and J are TRBV6-2 or TRBV6-3 and TRBJ2-5, with D hard to call. Germline loops: CDR1 MNHEY, CDR2 SVGEGT. The CDR3 runs to 14 residues. V was cut by 10 bases and J by 5 bases, with 20 bases left in between. The DNA for the CDR3 is TGTGCCACCCAGACCCGGCTACCCAGCGAGACCCAGTACTTC. Translation: CATQTRLPSETQYF.

This clonotype was counted ten times or more. V and J are TRBV2 and TRBJ2-5; D gene unclear. This CDR3 is 12 amino acids long. The germline CDR1 and CDR2 sequences are SNHLY and FYNNEI. Trimming cost V 8 bases and J 5 bases, with 12 bases left between them. The chain's CDR3 is CASGQVAETQYF. In nucleotides, the CDR3 is TGTGCCAGCGGCCAGGTGGCGGAGACCCAGTACTTC.

The table lists this clonotype with many counts. The chain combines TRBV6-2 or TRBV6-3 with TRBJ2-5; no firm D call. CDR1 is MNHEY, CDR2 SVGEGT, per germline. V was clipped by 3 bases and J by 5 bases, with 7 bases between them. This CDR3 is built from 12 residues. The CDR3 loop is CASSYFWETQYF. The CDR3, as DNA: TGTGCCAGCAGTTATTTTTGGGAGACCCAGTACTTC.

The sample holds one count of this clonotype. This chain joins TRBV12-3 or TRBV12-4 and TRBJ2-5; D gene unclear. Trimming pared 6 bases from V and 7 bases from J, leaving 15 bases between. This CDR3 comprises 13 residues. The CDR3 nucleotides are TGTGCCAGCAGCGACCGGATGTTGGGGACCCAGTACTTC. Translated, it gives CASSDRMLGTQYF.

This clonotype has at least ten counts. This chain joins TRBV12-3 or TRBV12-4 and TRBJ1-1; D not resolved. This CDR3 has 13 amino acids. Between the trimmed V and J ends, which lost 3 bases and 3 bases, there was a span of 8 bases. This chain's CDR3 is CASSLGRYTEAFF. The CDR3 bases are TGTGCCAGCAGTTTGGGAAGGTACACTGAAGCTTTCTTT.

In nucleotides, the CDR3 is TGTGCCAGCAGTTTATGGAAGGATAACACTGAAGCTTTCTTT. As protein: CASSLWKDNTEAFF. The rearrangement uses TRBV27 and TRBJ1-1; no reliable D call. Germline V gene sequence: CDR1 MNHEY, CDR2 SMNVEV (reference sequence). The ends were cut back, 1 base at V and 2 bases at J, with 8 bases in the middle. This CDR3 contains 14 residues.

Ten or more counts support this clonotype. This chain joins TRBV30 and TRBJ1-1; 8 bases match TRBD1. CDR3 size: 13 residues. The V and J ends lost 3 bases and 5 bases, in that order; junction bases with no gene match: 5. The V gene's germline CDR1 is GTSNPN and CDR2 SVGIG (reference sequence). CDR3 residues: CAWRDRVGTEAFF. The CDR3 nucleotides read TGTGCCTGGAGGGACAGGGTTGGGACTGAAGCTTTCTTT.

The table lists this clonotype with a few counts. The J gene is TRBJ2-7, the V gene TRBV6-1, with 9 bases matching TRBD2. The CDR3 has 15 residues. Looked up from germline, CDR1 is MNHNS and CDR2 is SASEGT. With V trimmed by 4 bases and J by 4 bases, 8 bases remained unmatched. CDR3 DNA sequence: TGTGCCAGCAGTGTGACTAGCGGCTCGGGATACGAGCAGTACTTC. Protein sequence: CASSVTSGSGYEQYF.

This chain joins TRBV12-3 or TRBV12-4 and TRBJ2-2, with D unclear. V gave up 1 base and J gave up 5 bases, with 8 bases separating them. This CDR3 region has 14 residues. CDR3 sequence reads: CASSLGRVTGELFF. CDR3 DNA: TGTGCCAGCAGTTTAGGTCGAGTAACCGGGGAGCTGTTTTTT.

This clonotype was detected a few times. This chain links TRBV5-5 with TRBJ2-2; D may correspond to TRBD1 or TRBD2 (5 bases each). This CDR3 contains 15 residues. Germline assignment: CDR1 SGHKS and CDR2 YYEKEE (reference sequence). Trimming removed 0 bases at V and 6 bases at J, with 12 bases between. This CDR3 is CASSLGGPSAGELFF. Here the CDR3 DNA reads TGTGCCAGCAGCTTGGGGGGACCCTCCGCCGGGGAGCTGTTTTTT.

The rearrangement joins TRBV6-1 to TRBJ1-1, with TRBD1 as a possible D gene (6 bases). V was pared by 5 bases and J by 5 bases, with 24 bases between. Germline loops: CDR1 MNHNS, CDR2 SASEGT. CDR3 size: 17 residues. CDR3 sequence: CASSQRGIGGEKTEAFF. The CDR3 DNA reads TGTGCCAGCAGTCAAAGGGGGATTGGTGGGGAGAAAACTGAAGCTTTCTTT.

Notes on this clonotype: Possible read error: a much larger clone is one base away. The gene calls are TRBV4-3 and TRBJ1-3; D remains unclear. The CDR3 contains 14 residues. Germline V gene sequence: CDR1 LGHNA, CDR2 YSLEER. The CDR3 sequence is CAGSQDRGGNTIYF. In DNA form, the CDR3 reads TGCGCCGGCAGCCAAGATCGTGGTGGAAACACCATATATTTT.

The CDR3 DNA sequence: TGTGCCAGTAGTACCGGACTAGCTTTACAAGAGACCCAGTACTTC. Translated, it gives CASSTGLALQETQYF. J is TRBJ2-5 and V is TRBV19; TRBD2 matches 8 bases. CDR1 and CDR2 (germline): LNHDA, SQIVND (reference sequence). V gave up 4 bases and J gave up 2 bases; unmatched junction bases: 6. The CDR3 length is 15 residues.

The V call is TRBV6-2 or TRBV6-3, the J call TRBJ2-2; a possible D gene is TRBD1 (7 bases). Germline-derived CDR1 and CDR2 are MNHEY and SVGEGT. The V end was cut by 0 bases, the J end by 3 bases, with 17 bases between. This CDR3 has 18 amino acids. CDR3 nucleotide sequence: TGTGCCAGCAGTTACTCCCTAACAGGGGAGGTGGACACCGGGGAGCTGTTTTTT. Amino acid sequence: CASSYSLTGEVDTGELFF.

Ten or more counts support this clonotype. J is TRBJ1-1 and V is TRBV6-5; 8 bases are shared with TRBD1. The CDR3 is 13 residues long. After removal of 0 bases from V and 7 bases from J, the junction contained 1 base not matched to a gene. Germline V gives CDR1 MNHEY, CDR2 SVGAGI. Here the CDR3 DNA reads TGTGCCAGCAGTTACTCGGACAGGGTTGAAGCTTTCTTT. It codes for CASSYSDRVEAFF.